The rows below give T cell receptor beta chains drawn from one sample of a study of blood T cell repertoires in COVID-19. Clones were read by immunoSEQ multiplex PCR, and TCRdb kept only the in-frame ones, dropping some. The sample yields some 90,000 clones, approximately 86% seen once. Sequencing was performed on peripheral blood. The receptor set was obtained from a woman of 80 years or more with acute or convalescent COVID-19. Each CDR3 is given without its conserved first and last residue. A D gene is named only where the DNA matches it firmly.

d_call: .
v_call: TRBV28
cdr3_aa: ASSLQGDWGYGYT

d_call: TRBD1
v_call: TRBV27
cdr3_aa: ASSFRDRGTGELF

d_call: .
v_call: TRBV6-5
cdr3_aa: ASSTTGNYGYT

d_call: TRBD1
v_call: TRBV28
cdr3_aa: ATLAGGNYGYT

d_call: TRBD2
v_call: TRBV6-5
cdr3_aa: ASRTSGGATDTQY

d_call: .
v_call: TRBV19
cdr3_aa: ASSGGPTYYGYT

d_call: .
v_call: TRBV5-6
cdr3_aa: ASSLRQYEQY

d_call: .
v_call: TRBV24-1
cdr3_aa: ATSAGSNTEAF

d_call: TRBD2
v_call: TRBV6-5
cdr3_aa: ASSSSAGGYNEQF

d_call: .
v_call: TRBV6-1
cdr3_aa: ASSEVRAQGPYEQY